The present T cell receptor beta chain was sequenced within a study of CD8+CD57+ T cells in acquired aplastic anemia (dated by TCRdb to between 2017 and 2018). About the full investigation: DNA extracted from sorted CD4+ and CD8+ cells had a mean of approximately 3 ug, with a range of roughly 0.19 to 27.4 ug. CD8+CD57+ expansion was defined as frequency above the mean frequency observed in healthy subjects. Points the paper makes about the study in general: CD8+ Simpson's diversity did not differ significantly between patients and healthy controls (P=0.060). About 30 CD8+ CDR3 sequences were found to be shared between patients and controls, but these sequences appeared to be highly expressed in patients and within the immunodominant clones of the patients.

Expansion of CD8+CD57+ cells had been shown by flow cytometry in the patients chosen for sequencing. Every patient had severe acquired aplastic anemia, diagnosed using the International Study of Aplastic Anemia and Agranulocytosis and Camitta criteria. At the time blood was sampled, none of the patients had received any therapy. In this study, sorted CD4+ and CD8+ T cells from the blood of healthy subjects and of severe aplastic anemia patients had their TCR repertoires deep-sequenced. In the USA, patient enrollment took place under clinicaltrials.gov protocols 00001620, 01623167, 00001397, 00071045, 00081523 and 00961064. Ficoll-Paque density gradient centrifugation was used to isolate peripheral blood mononuclear cells. Before DNA extraction, CD4+ and CD8+ T cells were sorted by FACS or by magnetic beads. This clonotype was seen repeatedly, ten times or more. There is no known antigen for this receptor. No much larger clonotype is one base removed from it; base qualities were not supplied.

Profiling of TCR beta VDJ combinations and CDR3 sequences used genomic DNA as the template. An Illumina HiSeq 2000 was used for TCR repertoire sequencing. For the original study's pipeline: Repertoires were assessed using TRBV/TRBJ rearrangement plots, CDR3 size and DJ length profiles, and Simpson's diversity index. The immunodominant clone was defined as the most abundant DNA sequence in deep sequencing data. CDR3 amino acid sequences were checked for sharing between subjects and were compared against published repertoires and the VDJdb database. TCRdb ran its own pipeline on the public reads, namely fastp trimming at Q25 and MiXCR clone calling, and kept in-frame beta chains. Rows merge per CDR3 protein into single entries with the most common DNA and genes. TCRdb, not the original authors, processed these V and J calls. This sample holds about 150,000 distinct CDR3 sequences; about 50% were observed only once. The ten biggest clones cover approximately 12% of the sample.

CDR1 and CDR2, looked up from the germline V gene (reference sequence), are MNHEY and SMNVEV. The CDR3 runs 14 amino acids, cysteine and phenylalanine included. The CDR3 DNA has 42 bases and is translated from base 1. V drops 3 bases and J drops 7 bases, leaving 13 bases in between. The rearrangement combines TRBV27 with TRBJ1-5; TRBD1 is a weak D gene call, 5 bases matching. This TCR was recovered from a human donor with aplastic anemia. Source material: sorted CD4+, CD8+, or CD8+CD57+ T cells (not recorded which) from PBMCs. CDR3 reads: CASSLGRNDQPQHF. The nucleotide sequence is TGTGCCAGCAGTTTGGGACGGAATGACCAGCCCCAGCATTTT.